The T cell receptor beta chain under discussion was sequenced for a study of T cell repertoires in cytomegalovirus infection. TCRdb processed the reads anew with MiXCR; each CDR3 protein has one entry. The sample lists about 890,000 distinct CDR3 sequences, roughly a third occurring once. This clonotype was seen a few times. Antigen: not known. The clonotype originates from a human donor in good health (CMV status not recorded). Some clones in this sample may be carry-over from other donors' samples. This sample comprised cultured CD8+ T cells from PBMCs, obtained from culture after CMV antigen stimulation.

The chain's CDR3 is CASSVESGGPSDTQYF. CDR3 coding DNA: TGTGCCAGCAGCGTAGAGTCCGGGGGGCCCTCAGATACGCAGTATTTT. V usage is TRBV9 and J usage is TRBJ2-3; the D gene is possibly TRBD2 (7 bases). The CDR3 totals 16 residues. Germline V gives CDR1 SGDLS, CDR2 YYNGEE. V was clipped by 0 bases and J by 4 bases, with 15 bases between them.